This T cell receptor beta chain is from a study of T cell repertoires in cytomegalovirus infection (dated by TCRdb to 2018 to 2020). Some background on the complete study: Recently identified HLA-C-restricted CMV epitopes, whose presentation resists viral immunomodulation, were targeted by peptide stimulations together with well-studied HLA-B-restricted epitopes. Because public TCR beta signatures pointed to carriage of CMV infection together with the matching HLA type, the HLA type of each donor mattered for the analysis.

The sequencing machine was an Illumina HiSeq 1500. TCRdb itself trimmed the public reads at Q25 with fastp, ran MiXCR and retained productive beta chains. Rows with a matching CDR3 protein are joined into one entry that keeps the most common DNA and genes. In this sample the table shows about 47,000 distinct CDR3 sequences, about 18% of which occur a single time. The ten biggest clones cover around four fifths of the sample. The meaning of the sample's treatment or condition label: in vitro stimulation with specific CMV peptide epitopes to enrich CMV-specific T cells. Paper-wide results and their limitations: The ex vivo response was dominated by HLA-C-restricted CMV-specific TCR beta clonotypes, which also provided the single most frequent clonotype in two of eight donors. In both this cohort and an independent cohort of 352 donors, the cumulative frequency of public TCR beta family members distinguished carriers of CMV infection plus the relevant HLA type.

Regarding this clonotype: What antigen it recognizes has not been identified. Within one base of it there is no much larger clone, and no base qualities were kept.

The CDR3 holds 15 amino acids from the cysteine to the phenylalanine. The only DNA kept is the CDR3, 45 bases in frame from the first base. V has 1 base trimmed and J has 5 bases trimmed; junction bases matching no gene number 8. The germline V gene encodes CDR1 SGHTA and CDR2 FQGNSA. This sequence uses TRBV7-2 and TRBJ2-7, with 7 bases aligning to TRBD2. The TCR comes from a human donor in good health (CMV status not recorded). Some clones in this sample may be carry-over from other donors' samples. This specimen was CD8+ T cells from cultured PBMCs, taken from culture after CMV antigen stimulation. The DNA is as follows: TGTGCCAGCAGCTTAGTGGGGGGGGGTGCCAACGAGCAGTACTTC. It codes for CASSLVGGGANEQYF.